The clone carrying this T cell receptor beta chain was observed a few times. V lost 7 bases, J lost 4 bases, and 9 bases stayed unmatched. The CDR3 length is 15 residues. Germline assignment: CDR1 MNHEY and CDR2 SVGAGI. Sequenced by immunoSEQ multiplex PCR; TCRdb stores in-frame clones only, minus some. This sample has some 200,000 clones; 80% to 90% occur once, and the top ten carry roughly a tenth. These data belong to a study of blood T cell repertoires in COVID-19. Study as a whole: From the United States, Italy and Spain came samples of acute and convalescent COVID-19. T cells, B-cell-depleted T cells, or PBMCs supplied cDNA or gDNA.

Sequencing input: peripheral blood. The chain employs TRBV6-5 and TRBJ2-1; TRBD2 agrees at 8 bases. The sequence was obtained from an elderly woman with COVID-19, enrolled during active disease. DNA for the CDR3: TGTGCCAGCACCCCTGCGGGGGGCAAATACAATGAGCAGTTCTTC. Translation gives CASTPAGGKYNEQFF.